A selection of T cell receptor beta chains follows, all from one sample in a study of OX40 agonist ivuxolimab in advanced cancers. Only in-frame clones appear in the TCRdb table, and some are missing; sequencing was by immunoSEQ multiplex PCR. This repertoire shows roughly 65,000 clones, about 84% found once; its top ten account for 9.5% to 13%. The sequencing here drew on CD4+ or CD8+ T cells sorted from blood, taken in a trial of the OX40 agonist ivuxolimab. The receptors were sampled from an adult with an advanced solid tumor such as melanoma, head and neck, liver or kidney cancer. The CDR3 runs from the conserved cysteine through the conserved F or W. Each record gives: D gene, J gene, clone size, V gene, CDR3 DNA, CDR3 protein. D genes are given only for firm matches. The size field is filled for only some rows; it gives once, few, many or a size class.

-	TRBJ1-2	-	TRBV7-9	TGTGCCAGCAGCCCCCAAGCCTCCATAGGCCCCAACTATGGCTACACCTTC	CASSPQASIGPNYGYTF
TRBD2	TRBJ2-3	once	TRBV30	TGTGCCTGGAGTCCAACGGGAGGGAGCACAGATACGCAGTATTTT	CAWSPTGGSTDTQYF
-	TRBJ2-6	-	TRBV15	TGTGCCACCAGCAGAGCCAGGGGATCTGGGGCCAACGTCCTGACTTTC	CATSRARGSGANVLTF
-	TRBJ2-1	-	TRBV9	TGTGCCAGCAGCGTAGGTGGGGCGGCAGGGGTATACAATGAGCAGTTCTTC	CASSVGGAAGVYNEQFF
TRBD1	TRBJ2-6	-	TRBV19	TGTGCCAGTAGTCCCTGGGACAGGGGGGGCTCTGGGGCCAACGTCCTGACTTTC	CASSPWDRGGSGANVLTF
-	TRBJ2-1	-	TRBV5-1	TGCGCCAGCAGCCTATTGGGTAGCTCCTACAATGAGCAGTTCTTC	CASSLLGSSYNEQFF
TRBD1	TRBJ2-2	-	TRBV5-1	TGCGCCAGCAGCCCACTCCCCGGACAGGTGAACACCGGGGAGCTGTTTTTT	CASSPLPGQVNTGELFF
-	TRBJ2-3	-	TRBV7-9	TGTGCCAGCAGCGCTCGTAGTCCCCAGGGAGATACGCAGTATTTT	CASSARSPQGDTQYF
TRBD2	TRBJ2-7	-	TRBV11-2	TGTGCCAGCAGCCCAAGGACTAGCGGCCACTACGAGCAGTACTTC	CASSPRTSGHYEQYF
TRBD2	TRBJ2-1	-	TRBV7-2	TGTGCCAGCAGCTCTAGCGGGGGGGCCTATTCTGAGCAGTTCTTC	CASSSSGGAYSEQFF
-	TRBJ2-1	-	TRBV7-7	TGTGCCAGCAGCCCCACGCCAGGCTCCTACAATGAGCAGTTCTTC	CASSPTPGSYNEQFF
TRBD1	TRBJ2-3	-	TRBV7-3	TGTGCCAGCAGCGCCGGAGGACAGGGTCCAGATACGCAGTATTTT	CASSAGGQGPDTQYF
-	TRBJ2-2	once	TRBV9	TGTGCCAGCAGCCCCCGGGACGGCTTCAGATACACCGGGGAGCTGTTTTTT	CASSPRDGFRYTGELFF
TRBD1	TRBJ2-3	-	TRBV5-4	TGTGCCAGCAGCCCTGGACAGGGAACAGATACGCAGTATTTT	CASSPGQGTDTQYF
-	TRBJ1-1	-	TRBV6-6	TGTGCCAGCACCGCGGGGAGGGCTGAAGCTTTCTTT	CASTAGRAEAFF
-	TRBJ1-1	-	TRBV9	TGTGCCAGCAGCGTAGCGGGGGCAGGGCTGGACACTGAAGCTTTCTTT	CASSVAGAGLDTEAFF
-	TRBJ1-1	-	TRBV30	TGTGCCTGGAGCAGGGCGAGAACTGAAGCTTTCTTT	CAWSRARTEAFF
-	TRBJ2-2	-	TRBV19	TGTGCCAGTAAAGGAGCCCCCTCGGCCCCCGCCGGGGAGCTGTTTTTT	CASKGAPSAPAGELFF
-	TRBJ1-2	-	TRBV7-3	TGTGCCAGCAGCTTAGGCCCGGCGAACTATGGCTACACCTTC	CASSLGPANYGYTF
TRBD1	TRBJ2-7	-	TRBV19	TGTGCCAGTAGTACGGGACAGGGGGTGTACGAGCAGTACTTC	CASSTGQGVYEQYF
-	TRBJ1-3	-	TRBV5-6	TGTGCCAGCAGCTCGACGAGGGGGGGCTCTGGAAACACCATATATTTT	CASSSTRGGSGNTIYF
-	TRBJ2-1	-	TRBV27	TGTGCCAGCAGTTTACCCAGGGGAGCGGGCCTAGCCAATGAGCAGTTCTTC	CASSLPRGAGLANEQFF
-	TRBJ2-1	-	TRBV7-6	TGTGCCAGCTCTAGCTCTGGCCTCAATGAGCAGTTCTTC	CASSSSGLNEQFF
TRBD1	TRBJ2-7	-	TRBV6-5	TGTGCCAGCAGTGACCACAGGGGGCACGGCGAGCAGTACTTC	CASSDHRGHGEQYF
-	TRBJ1-6	-	TRBV12-5	TGTGCTAGTGGTTTGGTACAGAGCTCCTATAATTCACCCCTCCACTTT	CASGLVQSSYNSPLHF
TRBD1	TRBJ2-7	once	TRBV6-1	TGTGCCGTTGGGGTCCGGGACAGGGCCCTATACGAGCAGTACTTC	CAVGVRDRALYEQYF
-	TRBJ1-1	-	TRBV5-5	TGTGCCAGCAGCTTTAATGGCGGTGAAGCTTTCTTT	CASSFNGGEAFF
-	TRBJ2-2	-	TRBV5-5	TGTGCCACGGGGGAGTTAATTGCCGGGGAGCTGTTTTTT	CATGELIAGELFF
-	TRBJ1-3	-	TRBV9	TGTGCCAGCAGAGACTCTGGAAACACCATATATTTT	CASRDSGNTIYF
TRBD1	TRBJ2-7	-	TRBV28	TGTGCCAGCAGTCCACCACTCGGGACAGGAACCTACGAGCAGTACTTC	CASSPPLGTGTYEQYF
TRBD1	TRBJ1-6	medium-sized	TRBV5-8	TGTGCCAGCACCCCGGGTTATAGGGGGCATAATTCACCCCTCCACTTT	CASTPGYRGHNSPLHF
-	TRBJ1-4	-	TRBV7-9	TGTGCCAGCAGCCTCAACAATGAAAAACTGTTTTTT	CASSLNNEKLFF
TRBD2	TRBJ2-1	-	TRBV6-1	TGTGCCAGCAGTGAAGCGCCCCTAGCGGGGGGAAAGTACAATGAGCAGTTCTTC	CASSEAPLAGGKYNEQFF
-	TRBJ2-7	-	TRBV29-1	TGCAGCGTTGAAGGGGTCGGGGGATCAACCTACGAGCAGTACTTC	CSVEGVGGSTYEQYF
-	TRBJ2-5	-	TRBV18	TGTGCCAGCTCACCGGTATACCAAGAGACCCAGTACTTC	CASSPVYQETQYF